Following are 20 T cell receptor beta chains from one sample sequenced in a study of cytomegalovirus exposure and HLA in healthy donors (dated by TCRdb to 2015 to 2018). Receptors were amplified or captured by the immunoSEQ multiplex PCR assay. For the multiplex PCR, a mixture combining 60 forward primers for TCR Vbeta segments and 13 reverse primers for TCR Jbeta segments was used. Sourced from immuneACCESS, this table was stored by TCRdb with only in-frame sequences that have V and J called. A share of the clones is absent; for the studies checked, an unresolved V gene accounts for under half, and the remainder has no known explanation. Recorded for this sample are 100,000 to 150,000 clones; approximately 80% of them occurred a single time. About 1.5% of the sample is in the top ten clones. Sequences were obtained from PBMCs. These receptors were obtained from a female donor in good health and CMV-seronegative.

The chain joins TRBV18 to TRBJ2-7; the D is unclear. This CDR3 contains 13 residues. The germline V gene encodes CDR1 KGHSH and CDR2 LQKENI. Trimming removed 5 bases at V and 0 bases at J, with 8 bases between. The CDR3 sequence is CASSSLSSYEQYF. DNA of the CDR3: TGTGCCAGCTCATCGCTTAGCTCCTACGAGCAGTACTTC.

This sequence joins TRBV27 and TRBJ1-2; TRBD1 aligns across 8 bases. Trimming took 5 bases from V and 4 from J; bases not matched to a gene: 15. The CDR3 contains 17 residues. Germline V CDR1 and CDR2: MNHEY, SMNVEV (reference sequence). The CDR3 sequence is CASSPRTGSHLGYGYTF. For the CDR3, the DNA is TGTGCCAGCAGTCCACGGACAGGGTCCCACCTAGGCTATGGCTACACCTTC.

In its sample, this clone was seen a few times. The chain uses TRBV6-5 and TRBJ2-6; 7 positions match TRBD1. The CDR3 runs 15 residues. Germline trimming cut 6 bases from V and 2 bases from J; bases unmatched to any gene: 4. Per the germline V gene, CDR1 is MNHEY and CDR2 is SVGAGI. The CDR3 DNA reads as TGTGCCAGCAGGACAGGGAAGGCTGGGGCCAACGTCCTGACTTTC. Translating it yields CASRTGKAGANVLTF.

The chain recombines TRBV28 with TRBJ2-7, with TRBD2 matching 9 bases. The CDR3 covers 14 residues. V dropped 6 bases and J dropped 2; count of bases not matched to a gene: 5. The V gene's germline CDR1 is MDHEN and CDR2 SYDVKM. The CDR3 DNA reads TGTGCCAGCAGCATCCTAGCGGGGCCCTACGAGCAGTACTTC. Its protein is CASSILAGPYEQYF.

CDR3 DNA: TGTGCCAGCAGCCCGACAGGGAGTAAGGACTACACCTTC. Its translation: CASSPTGSKDYTF. The rearrangement joins TRBV7-3 to TRBJ1-2, with TRBD1 matching 7 bases. The CDR3 is made up of 13 amino acids. The trim removed 5 bases at V and 10 bases at J, leaving 10 bases unmatched. CDR1 is SGHTA, CDR2 FQGTGA, per germline.

The CDR3 is CASSTGGGYNEQFF. CDR3 sequence (DNA): TGCGCCAGCTCGACAGGGGGCGGTTACAATGAGCAGTTCTTC. V usage is TRBV5-1 and J usage is TRBJ2-1, with 10 bases lining up with TRBD1. Germline CDR1 and CDR2: SGHRS and YFSETQ. The junction had 5 bases not matched to a gene; V was cut back by 7 bases and J by 4 bases. CDR3 length: 14 amino acids.

The chain employs TRBV2 and TRBJ1-1; possible D gene TRBD1, 6 bases. The V gene's germline CDR1 is SNHLY and CDR2 FYNNEI. V gave up 10 bases and J gave up 0 bases, with 9 bases separating them. CDR3 length: 12 residues. CDR3: CAKGQMNTEAFF. CDR3 nucleotides: TGTGCCAAGGGACAAATGAACACTGAAGCTTTCTTT.

The V and J genes are TRBV5-1 and TRBJ2-7; TRBD2 aligns across 13 bases. Germline-derived CDR1 and CDR2 are SGHRS and YFSETQ. The CDR3 totals 15 residues. The V and J ends lost 5 bases and 5 bases, in that order; junction bases with no gene match: 7. The CDR3 is CASRETSGRRDEQYF. The CDR3 nucleotides read TGCGCCAGCAGAGAGACTAGCGGGAGGAGGGACGAGCAGTACTTC.

The chain uses TRBV5-1 and TRBJ2-1, with D hard to call. The V gene's germline CDR1 is SGHRS and CDR2 YFSETQ. The CDR3 loop spans 13 amino acids. The V end lost 0 bases, the J end lost 3 bases, and 4 bases lay between the germline ends. As DNA, the CDR3 is TGCGCCAGCAGCTTGGACAACTACAATGAGCAGTTCTTC. It codes for CASSLDNYNEQFF.

The chain is built from TRBV7-6 and TRBJ1-3; possible D gene TRBD1, 6 bases. Trimming left V 7 bases short and J 2 bases short, with 27 bases between. The CDR3 loop spans 19 amino acids. The germline CDR1 and CDR2 sequences are SGHVS and FNYEAQ. CDR3 loop: CASTLMGGRVDRPGNTIYF. For the CDR3, the DNA is TGTGCCAGCACCCTGATGGGCGGTCGAGTGGACAGACCTGGAAACACCATATATTTT. The complete variable domain, with remaining parts taken from reference TRBV7-6 and TRBJ1-3, reads GAGVSQSPRYKVTKRGQDVALRCDPISGHVSLYWYRQALGQGPEFLTYFNYEAQQDKSGLPNDRFSAERPEGSISTLTIQRTEQRDSAMYRCASTLMGGRVDRPGNTIYFGEGSWLTVV.

CDR3 amino acids: CASSLPGTSSYEQYF. CDR3 nucleotides: TGTGCCAGCAGCCTCCCCGGGACTAGTAGTTACGAGCAGTACTTC. The gene calls are TRBV28 and TRBJ2-7; 8 positions match TRBD2. V shed 6 bases and J 4 bases; nucleotides not matched to a gene: 11. Germline CDR1 and CDR2: MDHEN and SYDVKM. The CDR3 contains 15 residues.

In its sample, this clone was seen a few times. V gene TRBV7-2 combines with J gene TRBJ2-3, with TRBD2 matching over 7 bases. V lost 8 bases to trimming and J lost 8 bases; unmatched junction nucleotides: 19. Per the germline V gene, CDR1 is SGHTA and CDR2 is FQGNSA. The CDR3 is made up of 16 amino acids. CDR3 bases: TGTGCCAGCTTACGGGGGGTCGGCCATCCTGAGGGTACGCAGTATTTT. The encoded protein is CASLRGVGHPEGTQYF. Looking up the rest from reference TRBV7-2 and TRBJ2-3 gives the full variable domain: GAGVSQSPSNKVTEKGKDVELRCDPISGHTALYWYRQSLGQGLEFLIYFQGNSAPDKSGLPSDRFSAERTGGSVSTLTIQRTQQEDSAVYLCASLRGVGHPEGTQYFGPGTRLTVL.

The rearrangement joins TRBV13 to TRBJ2-1; 7 bases match TRBD1. The CDR3 spans 16 residues. J lost 0 bases, V lost 5 bases, and 7 bases had no gene match. Germline CDR1 and CDR2: PRHDT and FYEKMQ (reference sequence). The CDR3 sequence: CASSPEGASSYNEQFF. The CDR3 DNA reads TGTGCCAGCAGCCCAGAGGGGGCGAGCTCCTACAATGAGCAGTTCTTC.

This clone was detected ten times or more. The chain couples TRBV27 to TRBJ1-1; no definite D call. V was clipped by 5 bases and J by 7 bases, with 14 bases between them. From germline, CDR1 is MNHEY and CDR2 SMNVEV (reference sequence). This CDR3 spans 13 amino acids. The DNA for the CDR3 is TGTGCCAGCAGTCCCCTTAGTAAGCTTGAAGCTTTCTTT. This sequence encodes CASSPLSKLEAFF.

J is TRBJ2-7 and V is TRBV20-1; D is unclear. The length of the CDR3 is 11 residues. V lost 1 base, J lost 4 bases, and 5 bases lay in between. Germline V gene data show CDR1 as DFQATT and CDR2 as SNEGSKA (reference sequence). The CDR3 coding sequence is TGCAGTGCTAGAGCACAATACGAGCAGTACTTC. Amino acid sequence: CSARAQYEQYF.

This clone came up a few times. The chain has TRBV4-3 and TRBJ2-5, with 9 nucleotides matching TRBD2. J lost 5 bases, V lost 1 base, and 5 bases had no gene match. Germline CDR1 reads LGHNA; CDR2 reads YSLEER. This CDR3 comprises 15 residues. The CDR3 nucleotides read TGCGCCAGCAGCCAAGGGGGTAGCGGGAGCGAGACCCAGTACTTC. Amino acid sequence: CASSQGGSGSETQYF.

The chain employs TRBV30 and TRBJ1-2; D uncertain. CDR3 length: 13 residues. Looked up from germline, CDR1 is GTSNPN and CDR2 is SVGIG (reference sequence). V lost 1 base, J lost 4 bases, and 10 bases lay in between. CDR3 sequence reads: CAWSAHGLYGYTF. The CDR3 bases are TGTGCCTGGAGTGCCCACGGACTCTATGGCTACACCTTC.

The chain uses TRBV30 and TRBJ1-2; D might be TRBD1 (6 bases). V lost 8 bases to trimming and J lost 8 bases, with 15 bases between them. The germline V gene encodes CDR1 GTSNPN and CDR2 SVGIG (reference sequence). CDR3 length equals 11 residues. CDR3 in DNA: TGTGCCGGCCGACAGGCTATGGGCTACACCTTC. It encodes CAGRQAMGYTF.

The V gene is TRBV6-1, the J gene TRBJ2-7; perhaps TRBD2 as D (6 bases). Germline lookup yields CDR1 MNHNS and CDR2 SASEGT. V gave up 2 bases and J gave up 3 bases, with 23 bases separating them. The CDR3 length is 18 residues. CDR3 loop: CASSEMLQFSWGDYEQYF. The DNA for the CDR3 is TGTGCCAGCAGTGAAATGTTACAGTTCTCCTGGGGGGACTACGAGCAGTACTTC.

The gene calls are TRBV5-4 and TRBJ1-4; the match to TRBD1 covers 7 bases. Germline-derived CDR1 and CDR2 are SGHNT and YYREEE (reference sequence). CDR3 length: 14 amino acids. J was trimmed by 6 bases and V by 4 bases; bases with no gene match: 6. CDR3 protein: CASSPRTGDEKLFF. In DNA form, the CDR3 reads TGTGCCAGCAGCCCCCGCACAGGGGATGAAAAACTGTTTTTT.